The rows below give T cell receptor beta chains drawn from one sample of a study of human thymus T cells. The repertoire was sequenced with immunoSEQ multiplex PCR; TCRdb's copy has only in-frame clones and lacks some. The sample has under 150,000 clones, 90% to 95% seen once. The specimen was thymus tissue. All receptors come from a boy in the first two years of life with a congenital heart defect but otherwise immunologically healthy. Both conserved end residues are part of each CDR3. A D gene is named only where the DNA matches it firmly. Expanded clones get a size class; other rows say once, few or many, or leave the size out.

d_gene	j_gene	v_gene	abundance	CDR3nt	CDR3aa
TRBD2	TRBJ2-1	TRBV6-5	NA	TGTGCCAGCAGTTACGAAGCGGGGGGGCTCGGTGAGCAGTTCTTC	CASSYEAGGLGEQFF
NA	TRBJ1-2	TRBV19	NA	TGTGCCAGTAGTATGGAGACCAGACATCGCGCTAACTATGGCTACACCTTC	CASSMETRHRANYGYTF
TRBD2	TRBJ2-3	TRBV4-1	NA	TGCGCCAGCAGCCAAGAATCCCCCAAGCGGGGGCCCTGGGATACGCAGTATTTT	CASSQESPKRGPWDTQYF
NA	TRBJ2-1	TRBV13	NA	TGTGCCAGCAGCCCCCTCAAGGATATGTTCTTC	CASSPLKDMFF
NA	TRBJ1-2	TRBV27	NA	TGTGCCAGCAGTTCTATTGGGCCGTATCGGGACACACCCTATGGCTACACCTTC	CASSSIGPYRDTPYGYTF
NA	TRBJ2-1	TRBV5-4	NA	TGTGCCAGCAGTAAGCAGTTCTTC	CASSKQFF
NA	TRBJ2-3	TRBV5-1	NA	TGCGCCAGCAGCTCCCAGATCGCTAGTAGTCCAGATACGCAGTATTTT	CASSSQIASSPDTQYF
NA	TRBJ1-3	TRBV21-1	NA	TGTGCCAGCAGCAACCCATCCCGGACAGGGGATGGAAACACCATATATTTT	CASSNPSRTGDGNTIYF
NA	TRBJ2-2	TRBV2	NA	TGTGCCAGCAGGGGAACCCCGGGACGGCAACACAAAGAGAACACCGGGGAGCTGTTTTTT	CASRGTPGRQHKENTGELFF
NA	TRBJ2-5	TRBV28	once	TGTGCCAGCAGTCGGGGTGTTCGGGAGACCCAGTACTTC	CASSRGVRETQYF